A selection of T cell receptor beta chains follows, all from one sample in a study of tumor-infiltrating lymphocytes in primary liver carcinoma. TCRdb analysed the multiplex PCR reads with MiXCR anew, one entry per CDR3 protein. The data contain approximately 340,000 distinct CDR3 sequences, about two thirds of them singletons. The specimen was peripheral blood. The source of these receptors is a man between 40 and 49 years old with primary liver carcinoma and hepatitis B virus infection. The CDR3 runs from the conserved cysteine through the conserved F or W. D genes are given only for firm matches. Not every row has a clone size; where given, it reads once, few, many or a size class.

J gene	clone size	V gene	D gene	CDR3 protein	CDR3 DNA
TRBJ1-2	.	TRBV10-3	.	CANRGHGAIYGYTF	TGTGCCAACCGAGGGCACGGGGCAATCTATGGCTACACCTTC
TRBJ2-2	.	TRBV6-6	.	CASRHKTGELFF	TGTGCCAGCAGACACAAGACTGGGGAGCTGTTTTTT
TRBJ2-5	many	TRBV12-3/TRBV12-4	TRBD2	CASRAGADRETQYF	TGTGCCAGCCGGGCGGGAGCGGATAGAGAGACCCAGTACTTC
TRBJ2-1	.	TRBV7-2	TRBD2	CASSLAGGAGGSYNEQFF	TGTGCCAGCAGCTTAGCAGGGGGGGCGGGAGGGTCCTACAATGAGCAGTTCTTC
TRBJ2-7	.	TRBV10-3	TRBD1	CAIRDRVDYEQYF	TGTGCCATCAGGGACAGGGTTGACTACGAGCAGTACTTC
TRBJ2-7	few	TRBV4-2	TRBD2	CASSQRGLADYEQYF	TGTGCCAGCAGCCAGCGGGGACTAGCGGACTACGAGCAGTACTTC
TRBJ2-7	.	TRBV20-1	.	CSASPTAYEQYF	TGCAGTGCTAGCCCCACCGCCTACGAGCAGTACTTC
TRBJ2-1	few	TRBV7-9	TRBD2	CASSPPRRESHNEQFF	TGTGCCAGCAGCCCCCCCCGGCGGGAGTCCCACAATGAGCAGTTCTTC
TRBJ2-1	.	TRBV11-1	.	CASRKGTNLSNEQFF	TGTGCCAGCAGGAAGGGGACAAACCTCTCCAATGAGCAGTTCTTC
TRBJ2-3	.	TRBV5-1	.	CASSLGASGPTDAQYF	TGCGCCAGCAGCTTGGGAGCGTCAGGGCCCACAGATGCGCAGTATTTT
TRBJ2-7	.	TRBV28	.	CASSFTGLGEMQYF	TGTGCCAGCAGTTTTACAGGCCTTGGGGAAATGCAGTACTTC
TRBJ2-3	many	TRBV10-3	.	CAITEDAENTDTQYF	TGTGCCATCACCGAGGACGCTGAAAACACAGATACGCAGTATTTT
TRBJ2-3	few	TRBV6-5	TRBD2	CASRTSGRGDTQCF	TGTGCCAGCCGGACTAGCGGGAGAGGAGATACGCAGTGTTTT
TRBJ2-1	.	TRBV30	.	CAWSSSAPPGLDEQFF	TGTGCCTGGAGTTCATCCGCACCCCCCGGTTTGGATGAGCAGTTCTTC
TRBJ2-3	.	TRBV6-1	.	CASGLTDTQYF	TGTGCCAGCGGGTTGACAGATACGCAGTATTTT
TRBJ1-5	.	TRBV13	.	CASSSGPRGQPQHF	TGTGCCAGCAGCTCGGGACCGCGGGGTCAGCCCCAGCATTTT
TRBJ1-2	.	TRBV5-6	.	CASSLHLEGLNYGYTF	TGTGCCAGCAGCTTGCATCTAGAGGGCTTGAACTATGGCTACACCTTC
TRBJ1-1	.	TRBV28	.	CASSLLYRNTEAFF	TGTGCCAGCAGTCTCCTCTACAGGAACACTGAAGCTTTCTTT
TRBJ2-7	few	TRBV28	.	CASSFTVSYEQYF	TGTGCCAGCAGTTTTACAGTCTCCTACGAGCAGTACTTC
TRBJ2-5	many	TRBV12-3/TRBV12-4	TRBD2	CASSLRASGRHQETQYF	TGTGCCAGCAGTTTACGGGCTAGCGGGAGGCACCAAGAGACCCAGTACTTC
TRBJ2-5	few	TRBV28	.	CASSLLAAETQYF	TGTGCCAGCAGTTTATTAGCCGCGGAGACCCAGTACTTC
TRBJ1-5	few	TRBV30	.	CAWSLKGDQPQHF	TGTGCCTGGAGTCTTAAGGGGGACCAGCCCCAGCATTTT
TRBJ2-1	few	TRBV2	TRBD2	CASSRTSGPLNEQFF	TGTGCCAGCAGTAGGACTAGCGGGCCTTTGAATGAGCAGTTCTTC
TRBJ1-3	few	TRBV28	.	CASSPWRGVTSGNTIYF	TGTGCCAGCAGTCCCTGGCGAGGGGTTACCTCTGGAAACACCATATATTTT
TRBJ2-3	few	TRBV6-5	TRBD2	CASSYLGLGITDTQYF	TGTGCCAGCAGTTACCTGGGACTAGGAATCACAGATACGCAGTATTTT
TRBJ1-1	.	TRBV7-8	.	CASSLGRGRNTEAFF	TGTGCCAGCAGCTTAGGTCGGGGGCGAAACACTGAAGCTTTCTTT
TRBJ2-3	few	TRBV12-3/TRBV12-4	TRBD2	CASRSGEGTDTQYF	TGTGCCAGCAGGTCGGGGGAGGGAACAGATACGCAGTATTTT
TRBJ2-1	.	TRBV30	.	CAWERAVENGQFF	TGTGCCTGGGAGCGGGCTGTAGAAAATGGGCAGTTCTTC
TRBJ2-7	many	TRBV10-3	TRBD1	CAIREETGTGPYEQYF	TGTGCCATCAGAGAGGAAACCGGGACAGGGCCATACGAGCAGTACTTC
TRBJ2-5	.	TRBV11-2	.	CASSTIGLETQYF	TGTGCCAGCAGCACCATTGGGTTGGAGACCCAGTACTTC
TRBJ1-4	.	TRBV7-9	.	CASSSRDGRREEKLFF	TGTGCTAGCAGCTCCCGGGACGGCCGGCGGGAGGAAAAACTGTTTTTT
TRBJ2-3	few	TRBV5-6	TRBD2	CASSWGTSGSLDTQYF	TGTGCCAGCAGCTGGGGGACTAGCGGGAGTTTGGATACGCAGTATTTT
TRBJ2-1	many	TRBV6-2/TRBV6-3	TRBD2	CASRGLAGVGLGNEQFF	TGTGCCAGCAGGGGACTAGCGGGAGTCGGATTGGGCAATGAGCAGTTCTTC
TRBJ1-4	once	TRBV12-3/TRBV12-4	.	CASSLSGGNEKLFF	TGTGCCAGCAGTTTATCGGGGGGTAACGAAAAACTGTTTTTT
TRBJ2-1	.	TRBV20-1	.	CSARERGGSVYNEQFF	TGCAGTGCTAGAGAGAGGGGAGGCAGCGTTTACAATGAGCAGTTCTTC
TRBJ2-3	many	TRBV6-2/TRBV6-3	TRBD1	CASRRQGADTDTQYF	TGTGCCAGCAGACGACAGGGGGCCGATACAGATACGCAGTATTTT
TRBJ2-2	.	TRBV9	.	CASRDIGAPTGELFF	TGTGCCAGCAGGGACATCGGGGCTCCGACCGGGGAGCTGTTTTTT
TRBJ2-7	.	TRBV11-1	TRBD2	CARSLAGGPHEHYF	TGTGCCAGAAGCTTAGCGGGAGGGCCCCACGAGCACTACTTC
TRBJ2-1	few	TRBV7-6	TRBD1	CASSSGTGPYNEQFF	TGTGCCAGCAGCTCCGGGACAGGACCCTACAATGAGCAGTTCTTC
TRBJ2-3	.	TRBV11-2	.	CACRRDVAGDTQYF	TGTGCCTGCAGGAGAGATGTAGCTGGAGATACGCAGTATTTT
TRBJ2-7	once	TRBV7-9	TRBD1	CASSPETGQGRHEQYF	TGTGCCAGCAGCCCGGAGACGGGACAGGGGAGGCACGAGCAGTACTTC
TRBJ1-6	.	TRBV7-2	.	CASSLGAGQNSPLHF	TGTGCCAGCAGCTTAGGCGCAGGGCAAAATTCACCCCTCCACTTT
TRBJ2-7	many	TRBV11-2	.	CASSETASYEQYF	TGTGCCAGCAGCGAAACAGCCTCCTACGAGCAGTACTTC
TRBJ2-7	many	TRBV11-2	.	CASSLAPDTVSYEQYF	TGTGCCAGCAGCTTAGCTCCAGATACAGTGTCCTACGAGCAGTACTTC
TRBJ1-4	.	TRBV11-2	.	CTSSLNRGDVFF	TGTACCAGCAGCTTAAACCGGGGCGACGTGTTTTTT
TRBJ1-6	.	TRBV4-1	.	CASSQDVGGNNSPLHF	TGCGCCAGCAGCCAAGATGTAGGGGGAAATAATTCACCCCTCCACTTT
TRBJ2-2	.	TRBV2	.	CASSEIQYTGELFF	TGTGCCAGCAGTGAAATACAGTACACCGGGGAGCTGTTTTTT
TRBJ2-3	once	TRBV4-1	TRBD2	CASRREGLANLDTQYF	TGCGCCAGCAGACGGGAGGGACTAGCGAATTTAGATACGCAGTATTTT
TRBJ2-1	.	TRBV24-1	.	CATSDSNRVYNEQFF	TGTGCCACCAGTGATAGTAACAGAGTTTACAATGAGCAGTTCTTC
TRBJ2-1	.	TRBV12-3/TRBV12-4	.	CASSLQGTLNQQFF	TGTGCCAGCAGCCTACAGGGAACCCTCAATCAGCAGTTCTTC
TRBJ2-1	once	TRBV11-1	.	CASIMRGGGSNEQFF	TGTGCAAGCATCATGAGGGGGGGCGGGAGCAATGAACAGTTCTTC
TRBJ2-1	few	TRBV11-1	.	CASNLVGYEQFF	TGCGCCAGCAACTTAGTCGGGTATGAGCAGTTCTTC
TRBJ2-5	.	TRBV11-2	TRBD1	CARSPDRLPGTQNF	TGTGCCCGCAGCCCGGACAGGTTACCAGGGACCCAGAACTTC
TRBJ2-7	.	TRBV5-4	TRBD1	CASSRTGPSGEQYF	TGTGCCAGCAGCCGGACAGGGCCCTCGGGGGAGCAGTACTTC
TRBJ2-5	few	TRBV12-3/TRBV12-4	.	CASSLGFPETQYF	TGTGCCAGCAGTTTAGGCTTTCCTGAGACCCAGTACTTC
TRBJ2-7	.	TRBV7-9	.	CASRRGAGTEQYF	TGTGCCAGCAGGAGAGGGGCGGGTACCGAGCAGTACTTC
TRBJ2-7	.	TRBV28	.	CASSLEQGAYEQYF	TGTGCCAGCAGTTTAGAACAGGGAGCCTACGAGCAGTACTTC
TRBJ2-4	.	TRBV11-2	TRBD1	CISSLSLSGGRDIQYF	TGTATCAGCAGCTTAAGCCTATCAGGGGGCCGGGACATTCAGTACTTC
TRBJ1-5	.	TRBV6-2/TRBV6-3	TRBD1	CASREGLTNRGGNQPQHF	TGTGCCAGCAGGGAAGGGCTGACGAACAGGGGTGGCAATCAGCCCCAGCATTTT